These 26 T cell receptor beta chains were all obtained from the same sample, sequenced in a study of blood T cell repertoires in COVID-19. Profiling relied on immunoSEQ multiplex PCR, and the TCRdb table lists in-frame clones only, not all of them. The sample shows approximately 180,000 clones, around 80% of them seen only once. The sample comprised PBMCs or T cells enriched from blood (not recorded which). These TCRs come from a man aged 50-59 years who had recovered from COVID-19.

The chain employs TRBV6-5 and TRBJ1-1, with 7 nucleotides matching TRBD1. V gave up 6 bases and J gave up 1 base; unmatched junction bases: 5. The CDR3 is made up of 14 amino acids. Germline V gene lookup returns CDR1 MNHEY and CDR2 SVGAGI. CDR3 nucleotide sequence: TGTGCCAGCAGGCAAGGGACAGCGAACACTGAAGCTTTCTTT. This translates into CASRQGTANTEAFF.

V and J are TRBV6-4 and TRBJ2-1; perhaps TRBD2 as D (5 bases). V dropped 4 bases and J dropped 0 bases, with 10 bases sitting between them. Germline V lookup: CDR1 MRHNA, CDR2 SNTAGT. The CDR3 runs to 15 residues. In nucleotides, the CDR3 is TGTGCCAGCAGTGTGAACGGGGACTCCTACAATGAGCAGTTCTTC. Amino acid sequence: CASSVNGDSYNEQFF.

The chain has TRBV19 and TRBJ1-4, with D perhaps TRBD1 (5 bases). From germline, CDR1 is LNHDA and CDR2 SQIVND (reference sequence). The V end was cut by 5 bases, the J end by 6 bases, with 13 bases between. The CDR3 is made up of 14 amino acids. CDR3 DNA: TGTGCCAGTAGTCGGGGCGGGAGCGATGAAAAACTGTTTTTT. Amino acid sequence: CASSRGGSDEKLFF.

The V gene is TRBV6-5, the J gene TRBJ2-3, with D perhaps TRBD1 (5 bases). Trimming stripped 4 bases from V and 0 bases from J, with 8 bases between. Germline values: CDR1 MNHEY, CDR2 SVGAGI. There are 14 residues in the CDR3. DNA of the CDR3: TGTGCCAGCAGTTTGACAGCTAGCACAGATACGCAGTATTTT. This translates into CASSLTASTDTQYF.

The chain couples TRBV10-3 to TRBJ1-5; 9 bases align to TRBD1. The CDR3 contains 18 residues. J gave up 2 bases and V 1 base, and 9 bases lay outside the gene matches. CDR1 is ENHRY and CDR2 is SYGVKD in the germline V gene. CDR3 protein: CAISELHRGQRGNQPQHF. The CDR3 DNA follows: TGTGCCATCAGTGAGTTACACAGGGGGCAAAGAGGCAATCAGCCCCAGCATTTT.

V and J are TRBV9 and TRBJ1-1; D gene ambiguous. Germline V gene data show CDR1 as SGDLS and CDR2 as YYNGEE. This CDR3 is 13 amino acids long. V lost 0 bases to trimming and J lost 3 bases, with 6 bases between them. CDR3 DNA sequence: TGTGCCAGCAGCGTAGTCCCGGACACTGAAGCTTTCTTT. It specifies CASSVVPDTEAFF.

The chain links TRBV6-4 to TRBJ1-1, with TRBD1 identical over 8 bases. V was clipped by 6 bases and J by 3 bases; unmatched bases: 24. Germline V gene data show CDR1 as MRHNA and CDR2 as SNTAGT. The CDR3 length is 20 residues. The CDR3 loop is CASSRPEKGQESSRDTEAFF. The CDR3 DNA is TGTGCCAGCAGCCGTCCCGAAAAGGGACAGGAGAGTTCGCGGGACACTGAAGCTTTCTTT.

The rearrangement links TRBV25-1 to TRBJ2-4, with D perhaps TRBD1 (5 bases). The V end lost 2 bases, the J end lost 7 bases, and 9 bases lay between the germline ends. The germline CDR1 and CDR2 sequences are MGHDK and SYGVNS. The CDR3 is 13 amino acids. CDR3 DNA: TGTGCCAGCAGTGAAGCAGGGATGAACATTCAGTACTTC. Translation gives CASSEAGMNIQYF.

V is TRBV7-6 and J is TRBJ2-1; D possibly corresponds to TRBD1 (5 bases). The CDR3 totals 14 residues. Germline CDR1 SGHVS, CDR2 FNYEAQ. The ends were cut back, 0 bases at V and 8 bases at J, with 11 bases in the middle. CDR3 loop: CASSLAVGVYEQFF. In DNA, the CDR3 is TGTGCCAGCAGCTTAGCAGTAGGGGTTTATGAGCAGTTCTTC.

The chain links TRBV19 to TRBJ1-6; TRBD1 matches 9 bases. The CDR3 length is 16 residues. The V gene's germline CDR1 is LNHDA and CDR2 SQIVND (reference sequence). J was trimmed by 8 bases and V by 6 bases; bases with no gene match: 11. The CDR3 sequence: CASRAHMTGGDSPLHF. In DNA form, the CDR3 reads TGTGCCAGTAGGGCGCATATGACAGGGGGAGATTCACCCCTCCACTTT.

The V gene is TRBV15, the J gene TRBJ1-4; 8 nucleotides align to TRBD1. This CDR3 is 17 amino acids long. CDR1 and CDR2 from the germline V gene are LNHNV and YYDKDF (reference sequence). With 2 bases clipped from V and 5 bases from J, the junction kept 10 bases outside the gene matches. The CDR3 DNA sequence: TGTGCCACCAGCAGAACCGGGACAGGCGTCCAAAATGAAAAACTGTTTTTT. Its protein product is CATSRTGTGVQNEKLFF.

Note on this clone: Other DNA sequences within the sample encode an identical CDR3. The CDR3: CASSLRRGVTNEKLFF. CDR3 DNA sequence: TGTGCCAGCAGTCTAAGACGGGGGGTAACTAATGAAAAACTGTTTTTT. This chain uses TRBV27 with TRBJ1-4; the D gene is possibly TRBD1 (5 bases). CDR1 is MNHEY, CDR2 SMNVEV, per germline (reference sequence). Trimming shortened V by 5 bases and J by 1 base, and 14 bases separated the two germline ends. The CDR3 contains 16 residues. The variable domain in full, completed from reference TRBV27 and TRBJ1-4, reads EAQVTQNPRYLITVTGKKLTVTCSQNMNHEYMSWYRQDPGLGLRQIYYSMNVEVTDKGDVPEGYKVSRKEKRNFPLILESPSPNQTSLYFCASSLRRGVTNEKLFFGSGTQLSVL.

This chain uses TRBV28 with TRBJ1-2, with 8 bases lining up with TRBD1. The V and J ends lost 6 bases and 0 bases, in that order; junction bases with no gene match: 3. Germline V gene lookup returns CDR1 MDHEN and CDR2 SYDVKM. This CDR3 has 14 amino acids. For the CDR3, the DNA is TGTGCCAGCAGAATACAGGGGGCTAACTATGGCTACACCTTC. Its protein product is CASRIQGANYGYTF.

V is TRBV10-3 and J is TRBJ1-1, with a tentative D call TRBD1 (5 bases). This CDR3 spans 15 amino acids. Germline CDR1 ENHRY, CDR2 SYGVKD. Deletions cut 2 bases from V and 2 bases from J, with 12 bases between. CDR3 DNA sequence: TGTGCCATCAGTGAGCCTAGGGGCGCAAACACTGAAGCTTTCTTT. It encodes CAISEPRGANTEAFF.

V usage is TRBV28 and J usage is TRBJ1-2, with 9 bases fitting TRBD1. The CDR3 loop spans 15 amino acids. Trimming at V came to 6 bases and at J to 8 bases, leaving 13 bases not matched to a gene. CDR1 is MDHEN, CDR2 SYDVKM, per germline. The CDR3 is CASRSGQGTLSGYTF. The CDR3 nucleotides read TGTGCCAGCAGAAGCGGACAGGGGACGCTTTCGGGCTACACCTTC.

This clone was seen a handful of times. The chain combines TRBV7-8 with TRBJ2-1, with TRBD2 as a possible D gene (5 bases). Trimming removed 4 bases from V and 1 base from J, with 14 bases in between. Germline CDR1 reads SGHVS; CDR2 reads FQNEAQ. The CDR3 spans 16 residues. DNA for the CDR3: TGTGCCAGCAGCTCCCCAGAGGGAAGATCCTACAATGAGCAGTTCTTC. This codes for CASSSPEGRSYNEQFF.

V usage is TRBV10-1 and J usage is TRBJ1-6; 8 bases fit TRBD1. J gave up 7 bases and V 6 bases, and 5 bases lay outside the gene matches. The germline CDR1 and CDR2 sequences are WNHNN and SYGVQD (reference sequence). The CDR3 covers 14 residues. The CDR3: CASSPGQGNSPLHF. CDR3 DNA sequence: TGCGCCAGCAGCCCCGGACAGGGAAATTCACCCCTCCACTTT.

The rearrangement links TRBV9 to TRBJ2-1, with D possibly TRBD1 on 6 matching bases. The CDR3 totals 13 residues. The ends were cut back, 3 bases at V and 7 bases at J, with 11 bases in the middle. Germline CDR1 reads SGDLS; CDR2 reads YYNGEE. CDR3 protein: CASSAGTINEQFF. The CDR3 DNA reads TGTGCCAGCAGCGCCGGGACAATAAATGAGCAGTTCTTC.

The chain links TRBV7-9 to TRBJ1-6; no definite D call. The CDR3 sequence is 14 residues long. The germline gives CDR1 SEHNR, CDR2 FQNEAQ (reference sequence). The ends were cut back, 2 bases at V and 5 bases at J, with 7 bases in the middle. The CDR3 bases are TGTGCCAGCAGCTTACACGCGGATAATTCACCCCTCCACTTT. The encoded protein is CASSLHADNSPLHF.

Comments on this clone: This specimen includes other DNA sequences encoding the same CDR3. CDR3 loop: CASSQAGTGSNYGYTF. The DNA of the CDR3 is TGCGCCAGCAGCCAAGCGGGGACAGGATCTAACTATGGCTACACCTTC. The rearrangement links TRBV4-1 to TRBJ1-2, with 8 bases identical to TRBD1. V gave up 1 base and J gave up 0 bases; unmatched junction bases: 4. CDR3 size: 16 residues. CDR1 is MGHRA and CDR2 is YSYEKL in the germline V gene.

The gene calls are TRBV14 and TRBJ2-1; TRBD1 aligns across 11 bases. V lost 3 bases and J lost 2; bases outside the gene matches: 12. CDR3 length: 19 amino acids. Germline V gene lookup returns CDR1 SGHDN and CDR2 FVKESK. CDR3 residues: CASSQGTGGIPTAYNEQFF. As DNA, the CDR3 is TGTGCCAGCAGCCAGGGGACAGGGGGAATACCCACGGCCTACAATGAGCAGTTCTTC. Full variable domain (missing parts from reference TRBV14 and TRBJ2-1): EAGVTQFPSHSVIEKGQTVTLRCDPISGHDNLYWYRRVMGKEIKFLLHFVKESKQDESGMPNNRFLAERTGGTYSTLKVQPAELEDSGVYFCASSQGTGGIPTAYNEQFFGPGTRLTVL.

V gene TRBV3-1 (or the pseudogene TRBV3-2) combines with J gene TRBJ1-6, with 8 nucleotides matching TRBD1. Germline V lookup: CDR1 LGHDT, CDR2 YNNKEL (reference sequence). The CDR3 runs 17 residues. J gave up 6 bases and V 2 bases, and 9 bases lay outside the gene matches. CDR3 DNA sequence: TGTGCCAGCAGCCAATTTCCTAGAGGGACAGGTAATTCACCCCTCCACTTT. Translated, it gives CASSQFPRGTGNSPLHF.

The chain recombines TRBV5-7 with TRBJ2-7; 10 nucleotides align to TRBD2. TRBV5-7 is an open reading frame, and its role is uncertain. V dropped 4 bases and J dropped 0; count of bases not matched to a gene: 10. The CDR3 covers 17 residues. The CDR3 DNA sequence: TGTGCCAGCAGCCCTTGTAGCGGGGGGCCCAGCTCCTACGAGCAGTACTTC. Encoded protein: CASSPCSGGPSSYEQYF.

This clone was seen at least ten times. The chain is built from TRBV28 and TRBJ1-5; 8 bases agree with TRBD1. With V trimmed by 5 bases and J by 0 bases, 6 bases remained unmatched. Germline V lookup: CDR1 MDHEN, CDR2 SYDVKM. This CDR3 region has 16 residues. DNA of the CDR3: TGTGCCAGCAGTGTCAGGGGGCTTCATAGCAATCAGCCCCAGCATTTT. Its translation is CASSVRGLHSNQPQHF.

Notes on this clone: The junction shows a germline mismatch at one end, possibly a read error. This chain links TRBV7-8 with TRBJ2-1; D might be TRBD1 or TRBD2, each matching 6 bases. Germline V gene data show CDR1 as SGHVS and CDR2 as FQNEAQ. The CDR3 extends over 16 amino acids. The CDR3 DNA is TGTGCCAGCAGTTTAGACAGGCTAGCGTTGTACAATGAGCAGTTCTTC. Amino acid sequence: CASSLDRLALYNEQFF.

J is TRBJ1-4 and V is TRBV6-5, with D possibly matching TRBD1 (6 bases). Germline V gene data show CDR1 as MNHEY and CDR2 as SVGAGI. Trimming removed 2 bases at V and 7 bases at J, with 11 bases between. This CDR3 is 14 amino acids long. CDR3 residues: CASSYEGEGEKLFF. The CDR3 nucleotides read TGTGCCAGCAGTTACGAGGGGGAGGGTGAAAAACTGTTTTTT.